The 21 T cell receptor beta chains below were found in one sample sequenced in a study of cytomegalovirus exposure and HLA in healthy donors. The PCR ran on 60 Vbeta and 13 Jbeta primers. Libraries were prepared by immunoSEQ multiplex PCR; TCRdb keeps only in-frame clonotypes and omits some of them. Here the sample table reports some 160,000 clones. The sequenced sample consisted of PBMCs. The origin of the receptors is a young man in good health and CMV-seronegative.

This chain uses TRBV29-1 with TRBJ2-5; D is unresolved. From germline, CDR1 is SQVTM and CDR2 ANQGSEA. This CDR3 region has 13 residues. Trimming left V 4 bases short and J 4 bases short, with 13 bases between. The CDR3 region is CSVVSASRETQYF. The CDR3 DNA reads TGCAGCGTTGTAAGTGCCAGTCGAGAGACCCAGTACTTC.

The chain couples TRBV30 to TRBJ2-7; 11 nucleotides agree with TRBD2. CDR1 is GTSNPN and CDR2 is SVGIG in the germline V gene (reference sequence). The CDR3 covers 12 residues. V shed 7 bases and J 6 bases; nucleotides not matched to a gene: 5. The CDR3 region is CASGLAESEQYF. The CDR3, as DNA: TGTGCCTCGGGACTAGCGGAATCCGAGCAGTACTTC.

V and J are TRBV7-2 and TRBJ2-4, with D perhaps matching TRBD2 (7 bases). The CDR3 has 15 amino acids. Deletions cut 1 base from V and 8 bases from J, with 15 bases between. CDR1 and CDR2 from the germline V gene are SGHTA and FQGNSA. CDR3 amino acids: CASSLEGGGAHIQYF. The CDR3 DNA sequence: TGTGCCAGCAGCTTAGAGGGCGGGGGCGCGCACATTCAGTACTTC.

CDR3 sequence reads: CASGGTETQETQYF. In DNA, the CDR3 is TGTGCCAGCGGCGGGACGGAAACTCAAGAGACCCAGTACTTC. The chain recombines TRBV7-9 with TRBJ2-5; D possibly corresponds to TRBD2 (6 bases). Germline CDR1 reads SEHNR; CDR2 reads FQNEAQ (reference sequence). This CDR3 contains 14 residues. V shed 8 bases and J shed 2 bases, with 15 bases lying between them. Based on the CDR3 plus reference TRBV7-9 and TRBJ2-5, the full variable domain is DTGVSQNPRHKITKRGQNVTFRCDPISEHNRLYWYRQTLGQGPEFLTYFQNEAQLEKSRLLSDRFSAERPKGSFSTLEIQRTEQGDSAMYLCASGGTETQETQYFGPGTRLLVL.

The chain recombines TRBV6-5 with TRBJ1-1; D gene unclear. Germline values: CDR1 MNHEY, CDR2 SVGAGI. CDR3 size: 13 residues. The germline V and J ends were trimmed by 5 bases and 5 bases, with 12 bases remaining between them. The CDR3 is CASSPGGVTEAFF. Here the CDR3 DNA reads TGTGCCAGCAGTCCTGGAGGCGTGACTGAAGCTTTCTTT.

V and J are TRBV14 and TRBJ2-7, with D tentatively TRBD2 (6 bases). V lost 2 bases to trimming and J lost 1 base, with 15 bases between them. The germline gives CDR1 SGHDN, CDR2 FVKESK. The CDR3 is 16 residues long. CDR3 nucleotide sequence: TGTGCCAGCAGCCAATACGGGGGAAAGTTGTCCTACGAGCAGTACTTC. Translation gives CASSQYGGKLSYEQYF.

The V gene is TRBV28, the J gene TRBJ2-2, with D possibly TRBD2 on 6 matching bases. There are 18 residues in the CDR3. The germline gives CDR1 MDHEN, CDR2 SYDVKM. V was shortened by 4 bases and J by 4 bases, with 22 bases between the two germline ends. CDR3 coding DNA: TGTGCCAGCAGTTCTCCATCCGCCAGCGGGTCAAGCACCGGGGAGCTGTTTTTT. Translated, it gives CASSSPSASGSSTGELFF.

This sequence joins TRBV7-2 and TRBJ1-1; 7 bases line up with TRBD1. CDR3 length equals 14 residues. The J segment lost 1 base and the V segment lost 4 bases, leaving 3 bases of the junction unmatched. Germline loops: CDR1 SGHTA, CDR2 FQGNSA. The CDR3 nucleotides read TGTGCCAGCAGCTATGGGACAGCGAACACTGAAGCTTTCTTT. This translates into CASSYGTANTEAFF. The whole variable domain, filled in from reference TRBV7-2 and TRBJ1-1, reads GAGVSQSPSNKVTEKGKDVELRCDPISGHTALYWYRQSLGQGLEFLIYFQGNSAPDKSGLPSDRFSAERTGGSVSTLTIQRTQQEDSAVYLCASSYGTANTEAFFGQGTRLTVV.

The chain couples TRBV6-1 to TRBJ1-2; D is undetermined. The CDR3 runs to 14 residues. The germline V gene has CDR1 MNHNS and CDR2 SASEGT. Trimming pared 6 bases from V and 0 bases from J, leaving 11 bases between. The CDR3 DNA follows: TGTGCCAGCAGGCTCTACGATCCTAACTATGGCTACACCTTC. Protein sequence: CASRLYDPNYGYTF.

The V call is TRBV6-5, the J call TRBJ1-4, with 9 bases matching TRBD1. The CDR3 runs 14 residues. Germline trimming cut 7 bases from V and 8 bases from J; bases unmatched to any gene: 8. CDR1 is MNHEY and CDR2 is SVGAGI in the germline V gene. The CDR3 sequence: CASNQGQGSEKLFF. CDR3 DNA sequence: TGTGCCAGCAATCAGGGACAGGGAAGCGAAAAACTGTTTTTT.

The chain joins TRBV27 to TRBJ2-7; 8 bases line up with TRBD2. Germline assignment: CDR1 MNHEY and CDR2 SMNVEV (reference sequence). CDR3 length equals 13 residues. The ends lost 4 bases at V and 2 bases at J; junction bases unmatched: 1. The CDR3 DNA follows: TGTGCCAGCAGTTCGGGAGGGCCCTACGAGCAGTACTTC. This gives the protein CASSSGGPYEQYF.

CDR3: CASNLAGNSYNEQFF. The CDR3 region has the DNA TGTGCCAGTAACTTAGCGGGAAACTCCTACAATGAGCAGTTCTTC. The genes are TRBV6-1 and TRBJ2-1, with 8 positions matching TRBD2. Germline lookup yields CDR1 MNHNS and CDR2 SASEGT. This CDR3 spans 15 amino acids. Unmatched junction bases numbered 7, after V lost 9 bases and J lost 0 bases.

V usage is TRBV5-6 and J usage is TRBJ2-1; possible D gene TRBD2, 6 bases. CDR1 and CDR2 (germline): SGHDT, YYEEEE. V was trimmed by 2 bases and J by 15 bases, leaving 15 bases between them. The CDR3 has 12 residues. The CDR3 DNA reads as TGTGCCAGCAGCTTCTCCGGGAGTGGTGCGTTCTTC. It codes for CASSFSGSGAFF. The full variable domain, completed using reference TRBV5-6 and TRBJ2-1, is DAGVTQSPTHLIKTRGQQVTLRCSPKSGHDTVSWYQQALGQGPQFIFQYYEEEERQRGNFPDRFSGHQFPNYSSELNVNALLLGDSALYLCASSFSGSGAFFGPGTRLTVL.

J is TRBJ2-7 and V is TRBV7-3; D is possibly TRBD2 (6 bases). Trimming left V 3 bases short and J 1 base short, with 13 bases between. This CDR3 spans 15 amino acids. Germline CDR1 SGHTA, CDR2 FQGTGA. CDR3 loop: CASSFGGPRSYEQYF. CDR3 nucleotides: TGTGCCAGCAGCTTCGGAGGGCCCCGTTCCTACGAGCAGTACTTC.

The V and J genes are TRBV7-2 and TRBJ1-1; D not certain. This CDR3 region has 14 residues. Per germline, CDR1 SGHTA and CDR2 FQGNSA. V was shortened by 5 bases and J by 4 bases, with 14 bases between the two germline ends. CDR3 sequence: CASSPYGLVTEAFF. The CDR3 DNA reads as TGTGCCAGCAGCCCCTATGGGCTGGTCACTGAAGCTTTCTTT.

V and J are TRBV2 and TRBJ1-1, with D possibly matching TRBD1 (5 bases). Trimming removed 6 bases from V and 5 bases from J, with 25 bases in between. This CDR3 contains 17 residues. Germline-derived CDR1 and CDR2 are SNHLY and FYNNEI. CDR3 protein: CASSDVLRGHGGTEAFF. For the CDR3, the DNA is TGTGCCAGCAGCGATGTATTACGTGGACATGGTGGGACTGAAGCTTTCTTT.

With regard to this clone: The DNA is omitted, as the CDR3 cannot be located on it reliably, and the CDR3 follows TCRdb's listing. The chain uses TRBV18 and TRBJ2-1; the table's TRBD1 call for D was not verified on the DNA. The CDR3 contains 16 residues when both ends are counted. CDR1 is KGHSH, CDR2 LQKENI, per germline. The chain's CDR3 is CASSPIQVSRPYEQFF.

About this clone: The sample holds other DNA sequences that translate to the same CDR3. The chain joins TRBV27 to TRBJ2-7; no clear D. Trimming took off 0 bases at V and 3 bases at J, with 6 bases between the two ends. Germline V gives CDR1 MNHEY, CDR2 SMNVEV (reference sequence). The CDR3 totals 13 residues. The CDR3 spells CASSLSTYYEQYF. The CDR3 DNA reads TGTGCCAGCAGTTTATCGACTTACTACGAGCAGTACTTC.

V and J are TRBV11-2 and TRBJ2-1, with 10 bases aligning to TRBD2. The V gene's germline CDR1 is SGHAT and CDR2 FQNNGV. J gave up 0 bases and V 5 bases, and 4 bases lay outside the gene matches. This CDR3 is built from 16 residues. CDR3 region: CASSTRTSGSYNEQFF. In nucleotides, the CDR3 is TGTGCCAGCAGCACCCGGACTAGCGGCTCCTACAATGAGCAGTTCTTC.

This chain links TRBV11-1 with TRBJ2-5; 13 nucleotides match TRBD2. The assigned J gene may be wrong: the sequence end matches TRBJ2-7 better. The CDR3 is 17 residues long. The germline V gene encodes CDR1 SGHAT and CDR2 FQDESV (reference sequence). The chain's CDR3 is CASSLGGSGLAGVEQYF. DNA of the CDR3: TGTGCCAGCAGCTTAGGGGGGAGCGGACTAGCGGGAGTCGAGCAGTACTTC.

The rearrangement uses TRBV27 and TRBJ1-1; 7 bases match TRBD1. Germline V gives CDR1 MNHEY, CDR2 SMNVEV (reference sequence). Germline trimming cut 5 bases from V and 5 bases from J; bases unmatched to any gene: 14. The CDR3 spans 16 residues. The CDR3 region has the DNA TGTGCCAGCAGTCTAAACAGGGGACGGACGTGGACTGAAGCTTTCTTT. This sequence encodes CASSLNRGRTWTEAFF.